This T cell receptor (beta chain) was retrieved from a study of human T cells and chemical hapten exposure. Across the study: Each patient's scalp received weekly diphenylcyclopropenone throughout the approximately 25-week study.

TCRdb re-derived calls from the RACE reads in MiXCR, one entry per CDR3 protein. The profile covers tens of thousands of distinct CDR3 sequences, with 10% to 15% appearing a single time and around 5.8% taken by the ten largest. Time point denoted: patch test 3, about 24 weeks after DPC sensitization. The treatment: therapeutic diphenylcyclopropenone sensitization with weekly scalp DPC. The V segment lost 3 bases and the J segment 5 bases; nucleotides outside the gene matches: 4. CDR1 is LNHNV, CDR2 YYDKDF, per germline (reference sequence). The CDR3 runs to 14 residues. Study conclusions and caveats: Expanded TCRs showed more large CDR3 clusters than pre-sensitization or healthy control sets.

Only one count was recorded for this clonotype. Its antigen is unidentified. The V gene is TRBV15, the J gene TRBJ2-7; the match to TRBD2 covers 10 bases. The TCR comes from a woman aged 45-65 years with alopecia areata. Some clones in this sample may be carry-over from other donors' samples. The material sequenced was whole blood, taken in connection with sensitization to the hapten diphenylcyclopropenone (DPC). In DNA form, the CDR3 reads TGTGCCACCAGCAGCCTGGGACTAGCGCACGAGCAGTACTTC. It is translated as CATSSLGLAHEQYF.